A single sample gave rise to the 8 T cell receptor beta chains below, sequenced in a study of T-cell memory formation after mild COVID-19. TCRdb reanalysed the 5' RACE reads using MiXCR and keeps one entry per CDR3 protein. This table has about 470,000 distinct CDR3 sequences, about 20% appearing once. Sample: PBMCs or a T cell subset sorted from them (not recorded which). The receptors originated from an adult woman who had mild COVID-19 (a few samples of this study predate the infection). Cell type and time point are not known.

This clonotype came up a few times. The chain recombines TRBV20-1 with TRBJ2-3, with TRBD2 matching over 8 bases. The V gene end was trimmed by 2 bases and the J gene end by 4 bases; junction bases not matched to a gene: 14. The CDR3 runs 17 residues. The V gene's germline CDR1 is DFQATT and CDR2 SNEGSKA (reference sequence). The CDR3 spells CSARYPVLAGFSDTQYF. As DNA, the CDR3 is TGCAGTGCTAGATACCCGGTGTTAGCGGGGTTCTCAGATACGCAGTATTTT.

This clonotype was seen a few times. The rearrangement links TRBV4-3 to TRBJ1-6; TRBD1 might be the D (5 bases). CDR3 length equals 17 residues. Germline assignment: CDR1 LGHNA and CDR2 YSLEER. Trimming removed 3 bases at V and 4 bases at J, with 16 bases between. The CDR3 nucleotides are TGCGCCAGCAGCCAGACCGGGACGGACCATTATAATTCACCCCTCCACTTT. This encodes CASSQTGTDHYNSPLHF.

This clonotype was seen repeatedly, ten times or more. The V gene is TRBV24-1, the J gene TRBJ2-1; D ambiguous. CDR1 KGHDR and CDR2 SFDVKD come from the germline V gene. The CDR3 loop spans 12 amino acids. Deletions cut 1 base from V and 7 bases from J, with 4 bases between. CDR3 DNA: TGTGCCACCAGTGATTTATATAATGAGCAGTTCTTC. Translating it yields CATSDLYNEQFF.

This clonotype has at least ten counts. J is TRBJ2-3 and V is TRBV11-2; D ambiguous. CDR3 size: 16 residues. The V end was cut by 2 bases, the J end by 0 bases, with 12 bases between. Germline lookup yields CDR1 SGHAT and CDR2 FQNNGV. CDR3 amino acids: CASSLFGQASTDTQYF. For the CDR3, the DNA is TGTGCCAGCAGCTTATTCGGGCAGGCTAGCACAGATACGCAGTATTTT.

The CDR3 DNA is TGTGCCAGCACTTGGGACGGCGACTCCTACGAGCAGTACTTC. Translated: CASTWDGDSYEQYF. The chain has TRBV6-2 or TRBV6-3 and TRBJ2-7; D may correspond to TRBD1 or TRBD2 (5 bases each). The CDR3 length is 14 residues. Looked up from germline, CDR1 is MNHEY and CDR2 is SVGEGT. V dropped 7 bases and J dropped 0 bases, with 13 bases sitting between them.

This clonotype was picked up a small number of times. The J gene is TRBJ2-7, the V gene TRBV6-5; 7 nucleotides match TRBD2. The CDR3 has 15 amino acids. After removal of 8 bases from V and 2 bases from J, the junction contained 12 bases not matched to a gene. CDR1 and CDR2 (germline): MNHEY, SVGAGI. The CDR3 loop reads CASSDGAGTTYEQYF. CDR3 coding DNA: TGTGCCAGCTCAGACGGGGCGGGGACTACCTACGAGCAGTACTTC.

This clonotype was seen ten or more times. The chain has TRBV11-2 and TRBJ2-3; 11 bases match TRBD2. The V segment lost 5 bases and the J segment 3 bases; nucleotides outside the gene matches: 7. This CDR3 region has 16 residues. CDR1 is SGHAT, CDR2 FQNNGV, per germline. The CDR3 loop reads CASSLGLAGYTDTQYF. DNA of the CDR3: TGTGCCAGCAGCCTCGGACTAGCGGGCTATACAGATACGCAGTATTTT.

The chain has TRBV9 and TRBJ2-1; D gene uncertain. CDR3 size: 14 residues. Germline V gene data show CDR1 as SGDLS and CDR2 as YYNGEE. Trimming took off 0 bases at V and 7 bases at J, with 11 bases between the two ends. The CDR3 DNA reads TGTGCCAGCAGCGTAGTCTCTGGATGGAATGAGCAGTTCTTC. Translated: CASSVVSGWNEQFF.